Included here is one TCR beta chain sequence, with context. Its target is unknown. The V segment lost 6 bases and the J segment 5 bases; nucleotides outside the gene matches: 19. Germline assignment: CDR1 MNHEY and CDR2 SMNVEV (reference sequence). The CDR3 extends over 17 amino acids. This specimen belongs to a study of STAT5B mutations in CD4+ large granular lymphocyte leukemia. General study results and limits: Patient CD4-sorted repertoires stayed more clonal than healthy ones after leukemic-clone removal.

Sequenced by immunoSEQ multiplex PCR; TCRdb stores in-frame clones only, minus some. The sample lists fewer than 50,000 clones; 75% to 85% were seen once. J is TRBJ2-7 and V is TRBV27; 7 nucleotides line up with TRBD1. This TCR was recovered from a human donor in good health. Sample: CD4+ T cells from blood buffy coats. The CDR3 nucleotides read TGTGCCAGCAGCCAAGGCAGGGGGAGAGATACATACCACGAGCAGTACTTC. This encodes CASSQGRGRDTYHEQYF.